This T cell receptor beta chain originates from a study of blood T cell repertoires in COVID-19 (dated by TCRdb to about 2020). Context from the whole study: The collaborator samples originated in the United States, Italy and Spain and spanned the acute and convalescent phases of COVID-19. The material from the prospective study consisted of cDNA or gDNA derived from T cells, B-cell-depleted T cells, or PBMCs. Deeply sampled blood TCRbeta repertoires from subjects exposed to, actively infected with, or recovered from COVID-19 were included in the dataset. The repertoires were released in a freely available public database intended as a resource for research on the immune response to SARS-CoV-2. Samples came from the ongoing ImmuneRACE study (first 160 participants) plus 1,254 subjects from 6 global collaborators. Sample metadata almost always included a de-identified subject ID, COVID-19 status, age in years and sex. Where HLA class I and class II types were available, the types were taken from metadata supplied by the sample provider, not from assay-based typing.

Remarks on this clone: Its antigen remains undetermined. No much larger clonotype is one base removed from it; base qualities were not supplied.

One collaborating source in Seattle enrolled patients while the patients were actively infected and followed the patients over time throughout the course of disease. Whole blood was collected in K2EDTA tubes by collaborating institutions according to the institutions' own protocols. For TCRbeta analysis, collaborator samples were shipped as frozen whole blood, as isolated PBMCs, or as DNA extracted from either sample type. The CDR3 has 13 amino acids, counting the end cysteine and phenylalanine. Only the CDR3 region is kept as DNA, spanning 39 bases read in frame from base 1. V loses 4 bases at its end and J loses 12 bases; junction bases beyond the gene matches: 9. The germline V gene (reference sequence) gives CDR1 as MNHEY and CDR2 as SMNVEV. Results and caveats for the whole study, not just this receptor: Clinical and demographic metadata were provided uncurated, with the amount varying by source and participant.

TCRbeta CDR3 regions were amplified from genomic DNA by means of the immunoSEQ Assay, a bias-controlled multiplex PCR. Concerning the study's data processing: The number of nucleated cells in each sample was estimated by amplification of reference gene primers within the assay. To quantify the absolute abundance of each unique TCRbeta CDR3 rearrangement, sequence reads were collapsed and filtered. Productive Simpson clonality was computed per sample as the square root of Simpson's diversity index over productive rearrangements. As stored in TCRdb, this immuneACCESS dataset retains in-frame rearrangements with V and J assigned. A fraction of the clones does not appear; measured against another copy, unresolved V genes explain less than half of the discrepancy, and the remainder lacks a known reason. V and J calls and clone size follow that table, whereas D and trimming were derived from the DNA. Recorded for this sample are 55,000 to 70,000 clones; around nine tenths of them occurred a single time. The ten largest clones take up around 3.7% of the sample.

The clonotype was recovered from a woman between 45 and 60 years old with COVID-19, enrolled during active disease. Sequencing input: peripheral blood. The chain is made from TRBV27 and TRBJ2-1, and 7 junctional nucleotides match TRBD2. The DNA is as follows: TGTGCCAGCAGTTCAATGGGCCCGGGGGGGCAGTTCTTC. It is translated as CASSSMGPGGQFF.